What follows are 13 T cell receptor beta chains derived from one specimen sequenced in a study of control samples from healthy donors and cancer patients. The data were produced by immunoSEQ multiplex PCR, yet TCRdb's version contains in-frame clones alone and is incomplete. The data show about 71,000 clones, roughly nine tenths seen once. Sequenced: PBMCs. These receptors were taken from a man in his 60s with lung cancer.

The rearrangement uses TRBV9 and TRBJ2-5; the match to TRBD2 covers 10 bases. V lost 6 bases and J lost 0; bases outside the gene matches: 2. Germline CDR1 reads SGDLS; CDR2 reads YYNGEE. This CDR3 has 14 residues. Here the CDR3 reads CASTGLADQETQYF. CDR3 nucleotides: TGTGCCAGCACTGGACTAGCGGACCAAGAGACCCAGTACTTC.

The V call is TRBV6-5, the J call TRBJ2-5; 7 nucleotides line up with TRBD1. Germline V CDR1 and CDR2: MNHEY, SVGAGI. This CDR3 has 14 residues. V was pared by 0 bases and J by 4 bases, with 2 bases of the junction left unmatched. CDR3 in amino acids: CASSYSTGRETQYF. DNA for the CDR3: TGTGCCAGCAGTTACTCGACAGGGAGAGAGACCCAGTACTTC.

The V and J genes are TRBV7-2 and TRBJ1-4, with a weak D call TRBD1 (6 bases). Germline CDR1 SGHTA, CDR2 FQGNSA. CDR3 size: 15 residues. Trimming cost V 3 bases and J 3 bases, with 11 bases left between them. The CDR3 sequence: CASSFLGHPNEKLFF. Here the CDR3 DNA reads TGTGCCAGCAGCTTTTTGGGACACCCTAATGAAAAACTGTTTTTT.

The chain carries TRBV6-5 and TRBJ2-4; D is undetermined. This CDR3 is built from 14 residues. V lost 6 bases, J lost 0 bases, and 9 bases lay in between. Germline V gene data show CDR1 as MNHEY and CDR2 as SVGAGI. Here the CDR3 reads CASSSLLAKNIQYF. In nucleotides, the CDR3 is TGTGCCAGCAGCTCATTGCTAGCCAAAAACATTCAGTACTTC.

The chain links TRBV14 to TRBJ1-6; D is uncertain. Germline V lookup: CDR1 SGHDN, CDR2 FVKESK. The CDR3 is made up of 13 amino acids. The V end lost 5 bases, the J end lost 7 bases, and 9 bases lay between the germline ends. CDR3 sequence: CASSWRENSPLHF. In nucleotides, the CDR3 is TGTGCCAGCAGCTGGAGGGAGAATTCACCCCTCCACTTT.

This chain joins TRBV30 and TRBJ2-5, with D perhaps TRBD1 (5 bases). Germline V lookup: CDR1 GTSNPN, CDR2 SVGIG (reference sequence). V was pared by 3 bases and J by 5 bases, with 13 bases between. The CDR3 is made up of 13 amino acids. CDR3: CAWRTVGGETQYF. The CDR3 bases are TGTGCCTGGAGGACAGTGGGCGGCGAGACCCAGTACTTC.

This rearrangement joins TRBV2 to TRBJ2-5; TRBD2 is a possible D gene (7 bases). Deletions cut 7 bases from V and 6 bases from J, with 15 bases between. Germline V CDR1 and CDR2: SNHLY, FYNNEI. The CDR3 runs to 13 residues. CDR3 sequence reads: CASNEGGSKTQYF. The CDR3 DNA follows: TGTGCCAGCAATGAGGGGGGGAGTAAGACCCAGTACTTC.

This chain links TRBV21-1 with TRBJ2-7; the table's D call, TRBD1, was not checked against the DNA. TRBV21-1 is annotated as a pseudogene. The CDR3 covers 16 residues. CDR3 nucleotides: TGTGCCAGCAGCAAGAAGACAGGGGGCGCAGCCTACGAGCAGTACGTC. Amino acids: CASSKKTGGAAYEQYV.

The chain employs TRBV5-1 and TRBJ1-6; D is possibly TRBD1 (6 bases). V was shortened by 3 bases and J by 10 bases, with 23 bases between the two germline ends. CDR3 size: 17 residues. From germline, CDR1 is SGHRS and CDR2 YFSETQ. The CDR3 sequence: CASSSRIDRFGHSPLHF. For the CDR3, the DNA is TGCGCCAGCAGCTCGCGAATAGACAGGTTTGGGCACTCACCCCTCCACTTT.

This clone was found a few times. This CDR3 is CASSLSWADQETQYF. The CDR3 DNA sequence: TGTGCCAGCAGCTTAAGTTGGGCAGACCAAGAGACCCAGTACTTC. This chain uses TRBV7-2 with TRBJ2-5; D is unclear. Germline V gives CDR1 SGHTA, CDR2 FQGNSA. V was trimmed by 2 bases and J by 0 bases, leaving 10 bases between them. This CDR3 region has 15 residues.

Only one count was recorded for this clone. V usage is TRBV27 and J usage is TRBJ2-2, with D hard to call. Per the germline V gene, CDR1 is MNHEY and CDR2 is SMNVEV (reference sequence). This CDR3 region has 16 residues. V was trimmed by 3 bases and J by 4 bases, leaving 15 bases between them. CDR3 sequence (DNA): TGTGCCAGCAGTTTTAGACCGGACGGTATCACCGGGGAGCTGTTTTTT. Translating it yields CASSFRPDGITGELFF.

The chain has TRBV6-5 and TRBJ2-7; D unclear. The CDR3 spans 14 residues. Germline values: CDR1 MNHEY, CDR2 SVGAGI. Trimming took 2 bases from V and 7 from J, leaving 15 bases between them. The CDR3 region is CASSYSPTLGEQYF. CDR3 nucleotides: TGTGCCAGCAGTTACAGTCCAACATTGGGTGAGCAGTACTTC.

The rearrangement links TRBV9 to TRBJ1-3; 7 bases fit TRBD1. The length of the CDR3 is 16 residues. Germline CDR1 reads SGDLS; CDR2 reads YYNGEE. J gave up 0 bases and V 0 bases, and 3 bases lay outside the gene matches. The CDR3 spells CASSVAQGVSGNTIYF. The CDR3 DNA reads as TGTGCCAGCAGCGTAGCCCAGGGGGTCTCTGGAAACACCATATATTTT.